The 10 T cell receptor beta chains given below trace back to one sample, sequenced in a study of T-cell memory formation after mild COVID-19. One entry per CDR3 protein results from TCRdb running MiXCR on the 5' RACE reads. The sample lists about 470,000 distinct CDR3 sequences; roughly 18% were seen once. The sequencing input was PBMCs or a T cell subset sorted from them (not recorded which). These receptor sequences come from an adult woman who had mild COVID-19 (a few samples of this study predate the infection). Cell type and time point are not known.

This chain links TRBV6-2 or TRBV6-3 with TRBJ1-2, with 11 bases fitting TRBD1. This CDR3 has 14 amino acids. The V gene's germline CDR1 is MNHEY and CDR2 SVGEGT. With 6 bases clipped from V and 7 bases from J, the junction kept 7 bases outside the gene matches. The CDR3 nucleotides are TGTGCCAGCAGCACTGGACAGGGGGCTTCTGGCTACACCTTC. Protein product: CASSTGQGASGYTF.

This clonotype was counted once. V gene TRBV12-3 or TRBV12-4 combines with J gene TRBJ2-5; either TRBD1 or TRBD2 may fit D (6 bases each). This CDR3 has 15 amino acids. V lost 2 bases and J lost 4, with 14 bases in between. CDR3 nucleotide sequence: TGTGCCAGCAGTTTAAGGACAGCCGGGGGAGAGACCCAGTACTTC. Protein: CASSLRTAGGETQYF.

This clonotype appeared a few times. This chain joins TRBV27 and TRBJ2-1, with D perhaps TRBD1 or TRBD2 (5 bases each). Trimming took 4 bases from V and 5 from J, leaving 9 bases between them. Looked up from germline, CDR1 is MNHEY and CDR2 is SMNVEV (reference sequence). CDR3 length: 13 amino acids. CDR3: CASSWGTDNEQFF. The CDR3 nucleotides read TGTGCCAGCAGTTGGGGGACCGACAATGAGCAGTTCTTC.

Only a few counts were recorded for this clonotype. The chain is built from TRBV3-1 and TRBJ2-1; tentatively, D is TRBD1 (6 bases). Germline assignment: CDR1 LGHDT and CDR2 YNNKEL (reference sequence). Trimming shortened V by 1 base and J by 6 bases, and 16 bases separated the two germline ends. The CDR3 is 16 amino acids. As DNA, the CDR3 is TGTGCCAGCAGCCAAGGGGATACAGGGTGGCGCAATGAGCAGTTCTTC. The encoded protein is CASSQGDTGWRNEQFF.

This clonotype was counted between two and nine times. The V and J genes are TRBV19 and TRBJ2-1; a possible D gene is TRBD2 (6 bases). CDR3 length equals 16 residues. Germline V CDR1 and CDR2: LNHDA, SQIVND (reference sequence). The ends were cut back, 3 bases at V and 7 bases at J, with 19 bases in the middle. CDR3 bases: TGTGCCAGTAGTATTTCGGAGGGGACGGGCGGTAATGAGCAGTTCTTC. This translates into CASSISEGTGGNEQFF.

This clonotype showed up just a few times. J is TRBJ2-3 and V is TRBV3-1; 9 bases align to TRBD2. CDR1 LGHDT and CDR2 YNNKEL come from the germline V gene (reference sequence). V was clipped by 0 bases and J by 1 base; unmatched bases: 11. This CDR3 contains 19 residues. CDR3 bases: TGTGCCAGCAGCCAAGATGGTAGCGGGGGACTTTCTCGCACAGATACGCAGTATTTT. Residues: CASSQDGSGGLSRTDTQYF.

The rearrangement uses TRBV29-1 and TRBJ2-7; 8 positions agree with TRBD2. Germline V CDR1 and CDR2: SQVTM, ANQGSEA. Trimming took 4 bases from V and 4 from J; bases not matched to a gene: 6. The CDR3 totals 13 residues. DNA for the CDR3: TGCAGCGTTGCCGGGGGGGCCGGGTACGAGCAGTACTTC. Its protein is CSVAGGAGYEQYF.

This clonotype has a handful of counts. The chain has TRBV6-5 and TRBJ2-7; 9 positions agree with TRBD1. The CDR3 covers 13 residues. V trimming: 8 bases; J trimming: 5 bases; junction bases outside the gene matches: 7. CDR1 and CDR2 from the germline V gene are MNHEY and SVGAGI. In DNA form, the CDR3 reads TGTGCCAGCGGGACAGGGTCTATCAACGAGCAGTACTTC. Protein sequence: CASGTGSINEQYF.

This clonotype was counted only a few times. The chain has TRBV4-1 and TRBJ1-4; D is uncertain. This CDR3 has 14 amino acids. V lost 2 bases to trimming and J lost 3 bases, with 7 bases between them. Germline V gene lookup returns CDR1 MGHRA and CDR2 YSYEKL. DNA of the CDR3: TGCGCCAGCAGCCAATATGGATCTAATGAAAAACTGTTTTTT. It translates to CASSQYGSNEKLFF.

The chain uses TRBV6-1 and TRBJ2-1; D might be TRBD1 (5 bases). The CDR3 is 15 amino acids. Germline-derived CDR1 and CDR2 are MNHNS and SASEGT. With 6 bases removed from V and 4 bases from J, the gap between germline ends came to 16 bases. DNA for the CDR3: TGTGCCAGCAGCCAGGACAAACTTCGGTACAATGAGCAGTTCTTC. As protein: CASSQDKLRYNEQFF.